The present T cell receptor beta chain was sequenced within a study of long-term antiretroviral therapy in people with HIV. Study summary: Samples from the earliest time points predate the 2015 immediate-ART recommendation by about a decade. Study outcomes and limitations: The ART regimens used between the mid-2000s and the late 2010s may be less effective than current ones. Clones that had undergone expansion before ART dominated the repertoire at all time points. It was observed that HIV repertoires exhibited narrower CDR3 length ranges than controls.

This clone was recorded a few times. Its antigen is still unknown. The CDR3 contains 14 residues. CDR1 KGHSH and CDR2 LQKENI come from the germline V gene. V dropped 1 base and J dropped 6 bases, with 12 bases sitting between them. Assay version v3.0 of immunoSEQ was used, and it was run at survey level. The data were produced by immunoSEQ multiplex PCR, yet TCRdb's version contains in-frame clones alone and is incomplete. The sample consists of about 25,000 clones, roughly 83% of them appearing once. V usage is TRBV18 and J usage is TRBJ1-1; the D is unclear. This specimen was unsorted PBMCs, taken around 4.1 years after starting antiretroviral therapy. This TCR was sampled from a man in his thirties or forties with HIV. CDR3 coding DNA: TGTGCCAGCTCACCACGCGACACGGAGGCTGAAGCTTTCTTT. Its protein product is CASSPRDTEAEAFF.